This passage covers 32 T cell receptor beta chains from one sample sequenced in a study of shared clonotypes between healthy human individuals. Data came from immunoSEQ multiplex PCR; TCRdb stores just in-frame clones and leaves some out. The sample includes about 2.3 million clones, less than 95% of them seen just once. Sequencing was done on a sample of naive CD4+ T cells from PBMCs. Specified subset: CD45RA+ positively selected. The source of these receptors is a man younger than 30 in good health. Some clones in this sample may be carry-over from other donors' samples.

The V and J genes are TRBV11-3 and TRBJ2-1; 8 bases agree with TRBD2. Looked up from germline, CDR1 is SGHNT and CDR2 is YENEEA. Trimming took 5 bases from V and 1 from J; bases not matched to a gene: 4. The CDR3 totals 15 residues. The chain's CDR3 is CASSRTSGSYNEQFF. The CDR3 DNA is TGTGCCAGCAGCCGAACTAGCGGTTCCTACAATGAGCAGTTCTTC.

The CDR3 DNA reads TGTGCCAGCAGCACGGGACTAGTCTACGAGCAGTACTTC. This sequence encodes CASSTGLVYEQYF. The chain combines TRBV5-4 with TRBJ2-7, with 8 bases identical to TRBD2. V shed 4 bases, J shed 3 bases, and the junction held 3 bases outside the gene matches. CDR1 and CDR2 (germline): SGHNT, YYREEE (reference sequence). CDR3 length equals 13 residues.

The count of this clone is one. The genes are TRBV28 and TRBJ1-2; 7 nucleotides match TRBD1. The CDR3 spans 14 residues. Germline CDR1 reads MDHEN; CDR2 reads SYDVKM. Trimming at V came to 5 bases and at J to 5 bases, leaving 8 bases not matched to a gene. CDR3 sequence: CASSTGGQRYGYTF. The DNA of the CDR3 is TGTGCCAGCAGTACCGGGGGACAGAGGTATGGCTACACCTTC.

The rearrangement links TRBV2 to TRBJ2-7; D remains ambiguous. With 3 bases removed from V and 6 bases from J, the gap between germline ends came to 6 bases. Germline V gene lookup returns CDR1 SNHLY and CDR2 FYNNEI. This CDR3 is built from 11 residues. Here the CDR3 DNA reads TGTGCCAGCAGTGAGTTAGGCGAGCAGTACTTC. This sequence encodes CASSELGEQYF. The full variable domain, its missing parts supplied by reference TRBV2 and TRBJ2-7, is EPEVTQTPSHQVTQMGQEVILRCVPISNHLYFYWYRQILGQKVEFLVSFYNNEISEKSEIFDDQFSVERPDGSNFTLKIRSTKLEDSAMYFCASSELGEQYFGPGTRLTVT.

This rearrangement joins TRBV11-1 to TRBJ2-1; 9 nucleotides match TRBD1. Unmatched junction bases numbered 5, after V lost 1 base and J lost 7 bases. CDR1 and CDR2 (germline): SGHAT, FQDESV (reference sequence). There are 15 residues in the CDR3. The CDR3 here is CASSLGGTGLNEQFF. The CDR3 DNA reads as TGTGCCAGCAGCTTAGGGGGGACAGGGTTGAATGAGCAGTTCTTC.

V and J are TRBV28 and TRBJ1-5; tentatively, D is TRBD1 (5 bases). Deletions cut 6 bases from V and 2 bases from J, with 17 bases between. CDR1 is MDHEN, CDR2 SYDVKM, per germline. CDR3 length: 16 residues. CDR3 nucleotide sequence: TGTGCCAGCAGATACTATCAGGGAATGGGCAATCAGCCCCAGCATTTT. This encodes CASRYYQGMGNQPQHF.

The V and J genes are TRBV5-4 and TRBJ1-2; possible D gene TRBD1, 5 bases. Germline CDR1 reads SGHNT; CDR2 reads YYREEE (reference sequence). This CDR3 is built from 13 residues. V lost 0 bases, J lost 4 bases, and 7 bases lay in between. CDR3 coding DNA: TGTGCCAGCAGCTTGGTGACAGCCTATGGCTACACCTTC. Its translation: CASSLVTAYGYTF. Based on the CDR3 plus reference TRBV5-4 and TRBJ1-2, the full variable domain is ETGVTQSPTHLIKTRGQQVTLRCSSQSGHNTVSWYQQALGQGPQFIFQYYREEENGRGNFPPRFSGLQFPNYSSELNVNALELDDSALYLCASSLVTAYGYTFGSGTRLTVV.

The chain is built from TRBV19 and TRBJ2-3; 9 nucleotides match TRBD1. Looked up from germline, CDR1 is LNHDA and CDR2 is SQIVND (reference sequence). The V gene end was trimmed by 1 base and the J gene end by 4 bases; junction bases not matched to a gene: 9. The CDR3 runs 17 residues. The CDR3 protein is CASSIAPGQGIADTQYF. The CDR3 DNA follows: TGTGCCAGTAGTATAGCGCCGGGACAGGGTATTGCAGATACGCAGTATTTT.

CDR3 in amino acids: CASSLAGGILLGVGQYF. CDR3 sequence (DNA): TGTGCCAGCAGCTTGGCCGGCGGGATTCTTCTGGGTGTGGGGCAGTACTTC. V is TRBV5-6 and J is TRBJ2-7, with D possibly matching TRBD2 (6 bases). Deletions cut 0 bases from V and 9 bases from J, with 25 bases between. There are 17 residues in the CDR3. CDR1 and CDR2 (germline): SGHDT, YYEEEE.

This clone was detected once. The CDR3 DNA sequence: TGTGCCAGCAGCGTAGAAGAGACTCCCGGTCGGGAGCAGTACTTC. It specifies CASSVEETPGREQYF. The chain links TRBV9 to TRBJ2-7; D remains ambiguous. The CDR3 is made up of 15 amino acids. V was trimmed by 0 bases and J by 7 bases, leaving 17 bases between them. The germline V gene encodes CDR1 SGDLS and CDR2 YYNGEE.

The chain has TRBV27 and TRBJ2-7, with D perhaps TRBD1 (5 bases). The CDR3 runs to 13 residues. Germline CDR1 and CDR2: MNHEY and SMNVEV (reference sequence). Trimming took off 6 bases at V and 0 bases at J, with 9 bases between the two ends. The CDR3 reads CASSRTISYEQYF. The DNA for the CDR3 is TGTGCCAGCAGCCGGACAATCTCCTACGAGCAGTACTTC.

The DNA for the CDR3 is TGCAGTGCTAGTAGTGGCTACACCTTC. Translation gives CSASSGYTF. The rearrangement links TRBV20-1 to TRBJ1-2; no definite D call. Germline V gene sequence: CDR1 DFQATT, CDR2 SNEGSKA (reference sequence). The CDR3 is 9 residues long. The V end was cut by 3 bases, the J end by 7 bases, with 3 bases between.

The gene calls are TRBV30 and TRBJ2-3; possible D gene TRBD1, 5 bases. The CDR3 totals 13 residues. CDR1 GTSNPN and CDR2 SVGIG come from the germline V gene (reference sequence). V lost 2 bases and J lost 4, with 10 bases in between. This chain's CDR3 is CAWSRQGPDTQYF. In DNA, the CDR3 is TGTGCCTGGAGTCGGCAGGGCCCAGATACGCAGTATTTT.

Note on this clone: Other DNA sequences within the sample encode an identical CDR3. The chain is built from TRBV9 and TRBJ2-3; D ambiguous. This CDR3 has 13 amino acids. Germline values: CDR1 SGDLS, CDR2 YYNGEE. V was clipped by 0 bases and J by 5 bases, with 7 bases between them. CDR3 amino acids: CASSVGSLDTQYF. The CDR3 DNA is TGTGCCAGCAGCGTAGGTTCCCTAGATACGCAGTATTTT.

J is TRBJ2-5 and V is TRBV25-1, with 8 bases matching TRBD2. This CDR3 has 16 residues. Germline V CDR1 and CDR2: MGHDK, SYGVNS. V trimming: 7 bases; J trimming: 2 bases; junction bases outside the gene matches: 12. The CDR3 DNA reads TGTGCCAGCATGAGGTGGGCTAGCGGGTCTCAAGAGACCCAGTACTTC. Translating it yields CASMRWASGSQETQYF.

The chain links TRBV10-2 to TRBJ1-5; 7 nucleotides align to TRBD1. The CDR3 is 16 residues long. V was pared by 6 bases and J by 1 base, with 9 bases of the junction left unmatched. Germline lookup yields CDR1 WSHSY and CDR2 SAAADI. The CDR3 DNA reads as TGCGCCAGCAGAAGGGGGGGCAGGGGGAGCAATCAGCCCCAGCATTTT. Residues: CASRRGGRGSNQPQHF.

Points on this clone: At the DNA level, this CDR3 is encoded by other sequences in the same sample as well. V gene TRBV7-3 combines with J gene TRBJ2-1; D not certain. Germline assignment: CDR1 SGHTA and CDR2 FQGTGA. V was cut by 4 bases and J by 0 bases, with 10 bases left in between. The CDR3 covers 15 residues. The CDR3 nucleotides read TGTGCCAGCAGCTACGATAGAAGCTCCTACAATGAGCAGTTCTTC. Translating gives CASSYDRSSYNEQFF.

The chain recombines TRBV7-9 with TRBJ2-7, with 8 bases that match TRBD2. This CDR3 is 18 amino acids long. Per the germline V gene, CDR1 is SEHNR and CDR2 is FQNEAQ (reference sequence). V lost 4 bases, J lost 4 bases, and 18 bases stayed unmatched. The CDR3 loop reads CASSSPRGGSGKGYEQYF. In DNA form, the CDR3 reads TGTGCCAGCAGCTCACCCCGGGGGGGTAGCGGGAAAGGGTACGAGCAGTACTTC.

The chain carries TRBV27 and TRBJ2-7; D is perhaps TRBD1 or TRBD2 (5 bases each). The V gene's germline CDR1 is MNHEY and CDR2 SMNVEV (reference sequence). Between the trimmed V and J ends, which lost 6 bases and 2 bases, there was a span of 17 bases. The CDR3 is made up of 15 amino acids. Here the CDR3 reads CASSEPGRRPYEQYF. DNA for the CDR3: TGTGCCAGCAGCGAACCGGGACGGCGCCCCTACGAGCAGTACTTC.

The V and J genes are TRBV28 and TRBJ2-2, with D tentatively TRBD2 (5 bases). From germline, CDR1 is MDHEN and CDR2 SYDVKM. The CDR3 length is 14 residues. Trimming removed 8 bases at V and 4 bases at J, with 14 bases between. CDR3 in amino acids: CASVPGGRTGELFF. For the CDR3, the DNA is TGTGCCAGCGTCCCGGGCGGGCGCACCGGGGAGCTGTTTTTT.

Turning to this clone: Other nucleotide sequences from this sample produce the same CDR3. The rearrangement joins TRBV5-1 to TRBJ2-2; TRBD2 agrees at 9 bases. The V gene's germline CDR1 is SGHRS and CDR2 YFSETQ. V was clipped by 2 bases and J by 5 bases; unmatched bases: 7. The CDR3 contains 16 residues. CDR3 region: CASSFLAGVGTGELFF. The CDR3, as DNA: TGCGCCAGCAGCTTTTTAGCGGGAGTGGGGACCGGGGAGCTGTTTTTT.

The chain employs TRBV28 and TRBJ2-2; 7 nucleotides align to TRBD1. This CDR3 spans 14 amino acids. Per germline, CDR1 MDHEN and CDR2 SYDVKM. Trimming took 7 bases from V and 4 from J; bases not matched to a gene: 6. This chain's CDR3 is CASTSGQLTGELFF. For the CDR3, the DNA is TGTGCCAGCACCTCGGGACAGCTCACCGGGGAGCTGTTTTTT. Full variable domain (outside the CDR3, taken from reference TRBV28 and TRBJ2-2): DVKVTQSSRYLVKRTGEKVFLECVQDMDHENMFWYRQDPGLGLRLIYFSYDVKMKEKGDIPEGYSVSREKKERFSLILESASTNQTSMYLCASTSGQLTGELFFGEGSRLTVL.

The chain has TRBV28 and TRBJ1-1, with 7 bases aligning to TRBD1. Trimming took 7 bases from V and 4 from J; bases not matched to a gene: 3. The CDR3 has 12 residues. The germline gives CDR1 MDHEN, CDR2 SYDVKM. The CDR3 is CASINRGTEAFF. CDR3 nucleotides: TGTGCCAGCATAAACAGGGGCACTGAAGCTTTCTTT.

V and J are TRBV12-5 and TRBJ1-1, with TRBD1 matching over 10 bases. J was trimmed by 0 bases and V by 5 bases; bases with no gene match: 3. CDR1 and CDR2 (germline): LGHNT, FRNRAP. This CDR3 comprises 15 residues. The CDR3 is CASGGDRGVNTEAFF. The CDR3 nucleotides are TGTGCTAGTGGTGGGGACAGGGGTGTGAACACTGAAGCTTTCTTT.

The chain joins TRBV5-4 to TRBJ2-7, with 7 bases that match TRBD2. The V gene end was trimmed by 4 bases and the J gene end by 6 bases; junction bases not matched to a gene: 19. The germline V gene encodes CDR1 SGHNT and CDR2 YYREEE (reference sequence). The CDR3 totals 17 residues. CDR3 sequence (DNA): TGTGCCAGCAGCCGCCCCTTGGAGGCGGGAGAGGTGAGCGAGCAGTACTTC. The encoded protein is CASSRPLEAGEVSEQYF.

This chain links TRBV15 with TRBJ2-5, with 9 bases identical to TRBD1. With 3 bases clipped from V and 4 bases from J, the junction kept 6 bases outside the gene matches. The CDR3 loop spans 15 amino acids. Germline loops: CDR1 LNHNV, CDR2 YYDKDF (reference sequence). The CDR3 is CATSSQQGAGETQYF. The CDR3 coding sequence is TGTGCCACCAGCAGTCAACAGGGGGCTGGAGAGACCCAGTACTTC.

CDR3 in DNA: TGTGCCAGCAGCTTAGCGGACCCCGAGTTTGGAGGAGCGAGTGGCTACACCTTC. It translates to CASSLADPEFGGASGYTF. This sequence joins TRBV11-1 and TRBJ1-2; D gene unclear. Germline-derived CDR1 and CDR2 are SGHAT and FQDESV (reference sequence). The CDR3 length is 18 residues. Trimming left V 0 bases short and J 7 bases short, with 24 bases between.

This clone has only a few counts. This sample includes further DNA sequences coding for the same CDR3. The CDR3 protein is CASSRDSYGYTF. The DNA of the CDR3 is TGTGCCAGCAGCCGGGACAGCTATGGCTACACCTTC. The V and J genes are TRBV5-6 and TRBJ1-2; 7 nucleotides match TRBD1. The CDR3 has 12 residues. The V gene end was trimmed by 4 bases and the J gene end by 4 bases; junction bases not matched to a gene: 1. CDR1 and CDR2 (germline): SGHDT, YYEEEE.

Here the CDR3 reads CASSLGGVITGELFF. The DNA for the CDR3 is TGCGCCAGCAGCTTAGGTGGAGTTATCACCGGGGAGCTGTTTTTT. J is TRBJ2-2 and V is TRBV5-1; D not resolved. Trimming took 2 bases from V and 4 from J, leaving 12 bases between them. This CDR3 spans 15 amino acids. Germline CDR1 and CDR2: SGHRS and YFSETQ.

V usage is TRBV27 and J usage is TRBJ2-2; D gene uncertain. Germline assignment: CDR1 MNHEY and CDR2 SMNVEV (reference sequence). With 4 bases removed from V and 6 bases from J, the gap between germline ends came to 9 bases. The CDR3 contains 13 residues. Written as DNA, the CDR3 is TGTGCCAGCAGTTCCAAAGACGCCGGGGAGCTGTTTTTT. It translates to CASSSKDAGELFF.

The chain recombines TRBV28 with TRBJ1-2; D is unresolved. V lost 4 bases and J lost 3, with 12 bases in between. Germline V gene data show CDR1 as MDHEN and CDR2 as SYDVKM. The CDR3 contains 14 residues. Written as DNA, the CDR3 is TGTGCCAGCAGTTCCCGGAATGAAGACTATGGCTACACCTTC. This encodes CASSSRNEDYGYTF.

The chain couples TRBV5-5 to TRBJ2-7; no definite D call. V was shortened by 4 bases and J by 5 bases, with 19 bases between the two germline ends. CDR1 is SGHKS and CDR2 is YYEKEE in the germline V gene (reference sequence). The CDR3 is 15 amino acids. As DNA, the CDR3 is TGTGCCAGCAGCACCGGAACATGGACCCCGGACGAGCAGTACTTC. Amino acid sequence: CASSTGTWTPDEQYF.